Presented here are 9 T cell receptor beta chains from one specimen sequenced in a study of cytomegalovirus exposure and HLA in healthy donors. A multiplex PCR was run with 60 Vbeta primers and 13 Jbeta primers. Sequencing used immunoSEQ multiplex PCR; TCRdb keeps in-frame clones, though not all of them. The sample includes fewer than 200,000 clones, about 83% of them seen just once. The sequencing sample was made of PBMCs. The receptor set was obtained from a woman in her 30s in good health and CMV-seronegative.

This clone was observed a handful of times. This is likely an artifact of a read error, given a far larger clone one base away. The gene calls are TRBV7-8 and TRBJ2-3, with 8 bases identical to TRBD1. Trimming took 2 bases from V and 2 from J; bases not matched to a gene: 3. CDR1 and CDR2 (germline): SGHVS, FQNEAQ. CDR3 size: 15 residues. CDR3 nucleotide sequence: TGTGCCAGCAGCTTACGGACAGGGCTCACAGATACGCAGTATTTT. Amino acid sequence: CASSLRTGLTDTQYF.

The chain couples TRBV18 to TRBJ1-5, with TRBD1 matching over 9 bases. This CDR3 has 15 residues. Germline lookup yields CDR1 KGHSH and CDR2 LQKENI. V was clipped by 2 bases and J by 4 bases; unmatched bases: 3. CDR3 loop: CASSPSTGGNQPQHF. For the CDR3, the DNA is TGTGCCAGCTCACCATCGACAGGGGGTAATCAGCCCCAGCATTTT.

The V gene is TRBV6-5, the J gene TRBJ1-2, with TRBD1 identical over 12 bases. Trimming removed 6 bases from V and 3 bases from J; junction bases left unmatched: 5. The CDR3 contains 15 residues. Germline CDR1 is MNHEY and CDR2 is SVGAGI. The CDR3 sequence is CASRTGTGGHYGYTF. The CDR3 DNA follows: TGTGCCAGCAGGACGGGGACAGGGGGCCACTATGGCTACACCTTC.

The chain employs TRBV4-3 and TRBJ1-4; 10 bases agree with TRBD1. V lost 0 bases and J lost 6; bases outside the gene matches: 1. The length of the CDR3 is 15 residues. Per germline, CDR1 LGHNA and CDR2 YSLEER. The CDR3 bases are TGCGCCAGCAGCCAAGATGGGACAGGGGATGAAAAACTGTTTTTT. The encoded protein is CASSQDGTGDEKLFF.

The chain links TRBV5-1 to TRBJ2-7; 8 bases are a match to TRBD2. The CDR3 spans 18 residues. Trimming took 0 bases from V and 3 from J; bases not matched to a gene: 14. CDR1 and CDR2 from the germline V gene are SGHRS and YFSETQ. The CDR3 region has the DNA TGCGCCAGCAGCTTGGCCGGTGGTAGCGGGGCCTCGATCTACGAGCAGTACTTC. This translates into CASSLAGGSGASIYEQYF.

The CDR3 region has the DNA TGTGCCAGCAGCGTTGGACTAGCGGGGAATGAGCAGTTCTTC. This sequence encodes CASSVGLAGNEQFF. V gene TRBV2 combines with J gene TRBJ2-1, with TRBD2 matching 12 bases. This CDR3 has 14 amino acids. The germline V gene encodes CDR1 SNHLY and CDR2 FYNNEI. Trimming removed 6 bases from V and 7 bases from J; junction bases left unmatched: 4.

The rearrangement joins TRBV2 to TRBJ1-2, with D unclear. The germline CDR1 and CDR2 sequences are SNHLY and FYNNEI. V lost 4 bases and J 4 bases, leaving 10 bases between the germline ends. The CDR3 sequence is 13 residues long. CDR3 coding DNA: TGTGCCAGCAGTGTTGGTCTCAGCTATGGCTACACCTTC. This encodes CASSVGLSYGYTF.

This chain connects TRBV6-4 to TRBJ1-2, with D maybe TRBD1 (5 bases). This CDR3 has 12 amino acids. Trimming removed 3 bases at V and 7 bases at J, with 9 bases between. Germline-derived CDR1 and CDR2 are MRHNA and SNTAGT. The CDR3 DNA is TGTGCCAGCAGTGAAACAGGCGTTGGCTACACCTTC. Protein product: CASSETGVGYTF.

The rearrangement uses TRBV4-1 and TRBJ2-7; tentatively, D is TRBD1 (6 bases). V was clipped by 1 base and J by 1 base, with 17 bases between them. Looked up from germline, CDR1 is MGHRA and CDR2 is YSYEKL. The CDR3 totals 17 residues. The CDR3 sequence: CASSQGSAQGLSYEQYF. In DNA, the CDR3 is TGCGCCAGCAGCCAAGGGTCGGCACAGGGTCTTTCCTACGAGCAGTACTTC.